These 24 T cell receptor beta chains were sequenced from one sample in a study of cytomegalovirus exposure and HLA in healthy donors. Use of 60 Vbeta and 13 Jbeta primers characterized the PCR. Clones were sequenced by immunoSEQ multiplex PCR, and TCRdb holds only the in-frame ones, with some missing. There are approximately 150,000 clones in the sample; just under 80% occur only once, and over 8% lies in the top ten. Sequences were obtained from PBMCs. Source of these receptors: a man between 18 and 29 years old in good health and CMV-seropositive.

This sequence joins TRBV28 and TRBJ1-5; TRBD1 matches 9 bases. This CDR3 is built from 17 residues. The J segment lost 7 bases and the V segment lost 3 bases, leaving 13 bases of the junction unmatched. Per the germline V gene, CDR1 is MDHEN and CDR2 is SYDVKM. The DNA for the CDR3 is TGTGCCAGCAGTTTCCCTCGGGACAGGGTTCCGCGGCAGCCCCAGCATTTT. Translation: CASSFPRDRVPRQPQHF.

The rearrangement links TRBV5-1 to TRBJ2-7; TRBD1 aligns across 9 bases. The V segment lost 0 bases and the J segment 3 bases; nucleotides outside the gene matches: 10. This CDR3 is 17 amino acids long. Germline V gives CDR1 SGHRS, CDR2 YFSETQ. The CDR3 nucleotides are TGCGCCAGCAGCTTGGCTAGATTTACAGGGGGCGGCTACGAGCAGTACTTC. It codes for CASSLARFTGGGYEQYF.

V is TRBV7-2 and J is TRBJ1-3; TRBD1 might be the D (6 bases). Germline-derived CDR1 and CDR2 are SGHTA and FQGNSA. The CDR3 is made up of 15 amino acids. With 5 bases removed from V and 9 bases from J, the gap between germline ends came to 20 bases. For the CDR3, the DNA is TGTGCCAGCAGCACAACCGGGACAAAAGAAGGCACCATATATTTT. Amino acids: CASSTTGTKEGTIYF.

J is TRBJ1-1 and V is TRBV7-6; perhaps TRBD1 as D (5 bases). The CDR3 runs to 14 residues. Germline CDR1 reads SGHVS; CDR2 reads FNYEAQ. V gave up 5 bases and J gave up 3 bases, with 13 bases separating them. The CDR3 loop is CASSDRDGYTEAFF. CDR3 nucleotides: TGTGCCAGCAGCGACAGAGACGGTTACACTGAAGCTTTCTTT. Supplemented by reference TRBV7-6 and TRBJ1-1, the full variable domain reads GAGVSQSPRYKVTKRGQDVALRCDPISGHVSLYWYRQALGQGPEFLTYFNYEAQQDKSGLPNDRFSAERPEGSISTLTIQRTEQRDSAMYRCASSDRDGYTEAFFGQGTRLTVV.

The chain links TRBV11-2 to TRBJ2-7; the match to TRBD2 covers 12 bases. Germline V CDR1 and CDR2: SGHAT, FQNNGV. The V and J ends lost 5 bases and 1 base, in that order; junction bases with no gene match: 6. The CDR3 loop spans 16 amino acids. This chain's CDR3 is CASSPSSGRVSYEQYF. The CDR3 DNA follows: TGTGCCAGCAGCCCATCTAGCGGGAGGGTATCCTACGAGCAGTACTTC.

This clone occurred a few times. The CDR3 protein is CASKVDTVSYNEQFF. The CDR3 DNA reads as TGTGCCAGTAAGGTTGATACAGTCTCCTACAATGAGCAGTTCTTC. The rearrangement joins TRBV19 to TRBJ2-1; D is unresolved. The germline V and J ends were trimmed by 7 bases and 0 bases, with 13 bases remaining between them. The CDR3 consists of 15 residues. Per germline, CDR1 LNHDA and CDR2 SQIVND (reference sequence).

The gene calls are TRBV10-2 and TRBJ1-2; D is unclear. The CDR3 covers 15 residues. Germline assignment: CDR1 WSHSY and CDR2 SAAADI. Deletions cut 0 bases from V and 4 bases from J, with 12 bases between. CDR3 sequence reads: CASSESVGDPYGYTF. For the CDR3, the DNA is TGCGCCAGCAGTGAGTCGGTCGGAGACCCCTATGGCTACACCTTC.

In its sample, this clone was seen a few times. This chain uses TRBV18 with TRBJ1-4; D call uncertain. Trimming took off 2 bases at V and 8 bases at J, with 9 bases between the two ends. The CDR3 is made up of 13 amino acids. The germline gives CDR1 KGHSH, CDR2 LQKENI. The CDR3 coding sequence is TGTGCCAGCTCACCATCGGAGGGAGAAAAACTGTTTTTT. Amino acid sequence: CASSPSEGEKLFF.

The CDR3: CASSLLRQGRDTEAFF. The DNA of the CDR3 is TGTGCCAGCAGTTTGCTCAGACAGGGCCGGGACACTGAAGCTTTCTTT. The chain carries TRBV27 and TRBJ1-1; 7 nucleotides line up with TRBD1. The germline V gene has CDR1 MNHEY and CDR2 SMNVEV (reference sequence). Trimming took 3 bases from V and 3 from J; bases not matched to a gene: 10. The CDR3 is 16 residues long.

The genes are TRBV19 and TRBJ2-7, with 12 positions matching TRBD2. Germline V CDR1 and CDR2: LNHDA, SQIVND (reference sequence). The ends lost 5 bases at V and 12 bases at J; junction bases unmatched: 26. This CDR3 is 19 amino acids long. The CDR3 here is CASSADTPRTSGNPTRLYF. The CDR3 nucleotides are TGTGCCAGTAGTGCAGATACCCCGCGGACTAGCGGGAACCCCACTCGGTTGTACTTC.

J is TRBJ2-5 and V is TRBV6-5; no reliable D call. Germline V gene data show CDR1 as MNHEY and CDR2 as SVGAGI. Between the trimmed V and J ends, which lost 2 bases and 5 bases, there was a span of 12 bases. This CDR3 has 14 residues. Written as DNA, the CDR3 is TGTGCCAGCAGTTACGTCTATACCAGGGAGACCCAGTACTTC. It translates to CASSYVYTRETQYF.

The chain combines TRBV5-8 with TRBJ1-3; D unclear. Germline CDR1 is SGHTS and CDR2 is YDEGEE. The CDR3 is made up of 15 amino acids. The V end was cut by 2 bases, the J end by 6 bases, with 15 bases between. CDR3 sequence reads: CASSFIQTTLNTIYF. The CDR3 coding sequence is TGTGCCAGCAGCTTCATTCAGACAACCCTAAACACCATATATTTT. The variable domain in full, with the rest retrieved from reference TRBV5-8 and TRBJ1-3, is EAGVTQSPTHLIKTRGQQATLRCSPISGHTSVYWYQQALGLGLQFLLWYDEGEERNRGNFPPRFSGRQFPNYSSELNVNALELEDSALYLCASSFIQTTLNTIYFGEGSWLTVV.

This clone was observed a few times. The chain employs TRBV28 and TRBJ1-1; D call uncertain. Trimming removed 3 bases from V and 1 base from J, with 24 bases in between. CDR1 MDHEN and CDR2 SYDVKM come from the germline V gene. This CDR3 is built from 19 residues. DNA of the CDR3: TGTGCCAGCAGTTTGTATGAGCTTGTTGGGCCTGACCAGAACACTGAAGCTTTCTTT. It is translated as CASSLYELVGPDQNTEAFF.

This chain links TRBV14 with TRBJ2-7; a weak D match, TRBD1 (5 bases). CDR3 length equals 15 residues. Looked up from germline, CDR1 is SGHDN and CDR2 is FVKESK. Trimming took 0 bases from V and 2 from J, leaving 11 bases between them. The CDR3 region has the DNA TGTGCCAGCAGCCAAGATAGGGGATGGGCCTACGAGCAGTACTTC. Translating it yields CASSQDRGWAYEQYF. Variable domain in full (rest from reference TRBV14 and TRBJ2-7): EAGVTQFPSHSVIEKGQTVTLRCDPISGHDNLYWYRRVMGKEIKFLLHFVKESKQDESGMPNNRFLAERTGGTYSTLKVQPAELEDSGVYFCASSQDRGWAYEQYFGPGTRLTVT.

The rearrangement uses TRBV5-1 and TRBJ2-7; a weak D match, TRBD1 (6 bases). The germline V gene encodes CDR1 SGHRS and CDR2 YFSETQ. The CDR3 totals 15 residues. The V end lost 0 bases, the J end lost 3 bases, and 13 bases lay between the germline ends. The CDR3 DNA sequence: TGCGCCAGCAGCTTGGTCGGCAGGGGTATCTACGAGCAGTACTTC. It encodes CASSLVGRGIYEQYF.

The rearrangement uses TRBV4-3 and TRBJ2-6; D unclear. V gave up 0 bases and J gave up 4 bases, with 13 bases separating them. The CDR3 has 17 amino acids. Germline CDR1 LGHNA, CDR2 YSLEER. Written as DNA, the CDR3 is TGCGCCAGCAGCCAAGAAAGGTGGAGTTCCGGGGCCAACGTCCTGACTTTC. It codes for CASSQERWSSGANVLTF.

The rearrangement uses TRBV5-8 and TRBJ2-1; 8 bases are a match to TRBD1. This CDR3 contains 16 residues. V trimming: 0 bases; J trimming: 0 bases; junction bases outside the gene matches: 2. The germline V gene has CDR1 SGHTS and CDR2 YDEGEE. Here the CDR3 DNA reads TGTGCCAGCAGCTTGGGGACAGGGAGCTCCTACAATGAGCAGTTCTTC. Protein sequence: CASSLGTGSSYNEQFF. Full variable domain (rest looked up from reference TRBV5-8 and TRBJ2-1): EAGVTQSPTHLIKTRGQQATLRCSPISGHTSVYWYQQALGLGLQFLLWYDEGEERNRGNFPPRFSGRQFPNYSSELNVNALELEDSALYLCASSLGTGSSYNEQFFGPGTRLTVL.

V usage is TRBV27 and J usage is TRBJ2-1, with 14 bases that match TRBD2. Trimming took 0 bases from V and 9 from J; bases not matched to a gene: 16. Germline values: CDR1 MNHEY, CDR2 SMNVEV (reference sequence). The CDR3 is made up of 20 amino acids. The CDR3 protein is CASSLSWVWGTSGSSIEQFF. CDR3 nucleotide sequence: TGTGCCAGCAGTTTATCGTGGGTTTGGGGGACTAGCGGGAGTTCCATTGAGCAGTTCTTC.

The rearrangement links TRBV11-1 to TRBJ1-4, with TRBD1 identical over 10 bases. This CDR3 spans 14 amino acids. Trimming at V came to 4 bases and at J to 6 bases, leaving 2 bases not matched to a gene. Per germline, CDR1 SGHAT and CDR2 FQDESV (reference sequence). For the CDR3, the DNA is TGTGCCAGCAGCTCCGGGACAGGGGATGAAAAACTGTTTTTT. Amino acids: CASSSGTGDEKLFF.

A single count supports this clone. This chain links TRBV29-1 with TRBJ2-4, with TRBD2 matching 9 bases. The V gene end was trimmed by 4 bases and the J gene end by 2 bases; junction bases not matched to a gene: 15. Germline CDR1 is SQVTM and CDR2 is ANQGSEA. The CDR3 is 18 amino acids. CDR3 amino acids: CSVGHLAGRGLTKNIQYF. In DNA form, the CDR3 reads TGCAGCGTTGGACATCTAGCGGGGCGGGGTTTAACCAAAAACATTCAGTACTTC.

V usage is TRBV7-9 and J usage is TRBJ2-1; D is undetermined. The CDR3 extends over 13 amino acids. Germline V CDR1 and CDR2: SEHNR, FQNEAQ (reference sequence). Trimming stripped 0 bases from V and 9 bases from J, with 9 bases between. CDR3 protein: CASSLAQELEQFF. Written as DNA, the CDR3 is TGTGCCAGCAGCTTAGCGCAAGAACTTGAGCAGTTCTTC.

This clone was seen just once. Other DNA sequences within the sample encode an identical CDR3. The genes are TRBV29-1 and TRBJ1-3; no firm D call. Trimming removed 4 bases from V and 2 bases from J, with 12 bases in between. CDR3 length equals 14 residues. The germline V gene has CDR1 SQVTM and CDR2 ANQGSEA. The CDR3, as DNA: TGCAGCGTTGGAGCGGCAGGCCCTGGAAACACCATATATTTT. Its translation is CSVGAAGPGNTIYF.

The chain carries TRBV5-6 and TRBJ2-1; TRBD2 matches at 8 bases. Trimming cost V 3 bases and J 8 bases; bases outside gene matches: 10. Per germline, CDR1 SGHDT and CDR2 YYEEEE. The CDR3 length is 15 residues. The CDR3 nucleotides are TGTGCCAGCAGCTCCGTAGCGGGATCCTGGGATGAGCAGTTCTTC. This translates into CASSSVAGSWDEQFF.

In its sample, this clone was seen a few times. J is TRBJ1-4 and V is TRBV21-1. TRBV21-1 is marked as a pseudogene. The CDR3 contains 14 residues. CDR3 in amino acids: CASRLMAVNEKLFF. The CDR3 coding sequence is TGTGCCAGCAGGTTAATGGCGGTGAATGAAAAACTGTTTTTT.